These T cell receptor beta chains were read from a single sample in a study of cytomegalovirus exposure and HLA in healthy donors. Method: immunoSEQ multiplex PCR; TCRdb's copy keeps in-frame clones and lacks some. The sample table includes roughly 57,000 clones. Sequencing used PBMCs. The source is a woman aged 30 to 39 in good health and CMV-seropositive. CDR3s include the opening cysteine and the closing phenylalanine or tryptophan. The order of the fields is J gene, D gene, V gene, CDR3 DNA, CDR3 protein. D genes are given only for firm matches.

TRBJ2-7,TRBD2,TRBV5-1,TGCGCCAGCAGCTTGAACGGGGGGTCAACCTACGAGCAGTACTTC,CASSLNGGSTYEQYF
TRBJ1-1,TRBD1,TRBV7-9,TGTGCCAGCAGCCTAGGGACAGGAGAAGCTTTCTTT,CASSLGTGEAFF
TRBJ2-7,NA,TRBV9,TGTGCCAGCAGCGTTGGCGGCACCTACGAGCAGTACTTC,CASSVGGTYEQYF
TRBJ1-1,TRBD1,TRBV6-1,TGTGCCAGCAGTTGGACAGGGGGCACTGAAGCTTTCTTT,CASSWTGGTEAFF
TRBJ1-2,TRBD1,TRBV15,TGTGCCACCAGCCTAGGGACAGCTTCTGGCTACACCTTC,CATSLGTASGYTF
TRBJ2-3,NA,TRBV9,TGTGCCAGCAGCGTAGTTCCCCGGGAAGATACGCAGTATTTT,CASSVVPREDTQYF
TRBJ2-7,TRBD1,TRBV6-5,TGTGCCAGCAAACCGGGACAGGGTGTTTTCGAGCAGTACTTC,CASKPGQGVFEQYF
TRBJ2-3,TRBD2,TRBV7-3,TGTGCCAGCAGTCCGGGACTAGCGGGACTCACAGATACGCAGTATTTT,CASSPGLAGLTDTQYF
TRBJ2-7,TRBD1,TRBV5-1,TGCGCCAGCAGCCCGGGACAGGGTTTGTCGGGTGAGCAGTACTTC,CASSPGQGLSGEQYF
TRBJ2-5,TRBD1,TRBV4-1,TGCGCCAGCAGCCTCGGGGTGGACAGGGCAGAGACCCAGTACTTC,CASSLGVDRAETQYF
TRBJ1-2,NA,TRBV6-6,TGTGCCAGCAGTTCGACAAACGCCTATGGCTACACCTTC,CASSSTNAYGYTF
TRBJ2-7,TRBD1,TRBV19,TGTGCCAGTCAAAGGACAGGGGGCGGCGAGCAGTACTTC,CASQRTGGGEQYF
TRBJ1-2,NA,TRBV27,TGTGCCAGCAGTTCGTCCCCGGGGGGCTACACCTTC,CASSSSPGGYTF
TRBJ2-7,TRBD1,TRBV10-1,TGCGCCAGCAGCGACGGGACAGCTGTTTACGAGCAGTACTTC,CASSDGTAVYEQYF